This paragraph reports one TCR beta chain. Its antigen is not known. TCRdb reprocessed the 5' RACE reads via MiXCR and lists one record per CDR3 protein. The table lists about 1.7 million distinct CDR3 sequences, roughly a third of them singletons. The data belong to a study of identical twins. Whole-study results and caveats: Abundant cord blood beta clonotypes carried fewer insertions; memory repertoires showed none. Zero-insertion results could be subject to partial confounding by invariant MAIT and iNKT cells.

Germline V gives CDR1 DFQATT, CDR2 SNEGSKA (reference sequence). V lost 1 base to trimming and J lost 3 bases, with 15 bases between them. CDR3 size: 15 residues. This rearrangement joins TRBV20-1 to TRBJ1-1, with D possibly TRBD1 on 5 matching bases. The receptor was isolated from a newborn girl in good health. Input material: cord blood. CDR3 nucleotide sequence: TGCAGTGCTAGAGCCCCGACAGCTCTCTACACTGAAGCTTTCTTT. It translates to CSARAPTALYTEAFF.